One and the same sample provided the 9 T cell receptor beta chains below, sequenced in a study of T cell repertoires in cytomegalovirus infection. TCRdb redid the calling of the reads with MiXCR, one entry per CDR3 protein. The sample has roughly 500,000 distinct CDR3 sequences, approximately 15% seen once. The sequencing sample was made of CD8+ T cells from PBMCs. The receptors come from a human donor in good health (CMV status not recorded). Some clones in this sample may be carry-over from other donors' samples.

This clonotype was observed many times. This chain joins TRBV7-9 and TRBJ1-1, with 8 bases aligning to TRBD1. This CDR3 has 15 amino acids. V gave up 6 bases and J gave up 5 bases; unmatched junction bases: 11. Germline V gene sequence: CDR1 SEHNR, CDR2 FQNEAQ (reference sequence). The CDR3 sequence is CASRPNRGSRTEAFF. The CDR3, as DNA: TGTGCCAGCAGGCCTAACAGGGGGTCGAGGACTGAAGCTTTCTTT. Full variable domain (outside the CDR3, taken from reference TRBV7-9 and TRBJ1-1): DTGVSQNPRHKITKRGQNVTFRCDPISEHNRLYWYRQTLGQGPEFLTYFQNEAQLEKSRLLSDRFSAERPKGSFSTLEIQRTEQGDSAMYLCASRPNRGSRTEAFFGQGTRLTVV.

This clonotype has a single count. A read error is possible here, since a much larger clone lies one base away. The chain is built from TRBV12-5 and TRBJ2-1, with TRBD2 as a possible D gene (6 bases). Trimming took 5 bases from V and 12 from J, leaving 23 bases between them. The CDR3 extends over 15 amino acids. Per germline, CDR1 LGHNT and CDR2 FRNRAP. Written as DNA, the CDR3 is TGTGCTAGTGGTAGTACGGGAGAGGATGGGGATGTGCAGTTCTTC. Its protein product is CASGSTGEDGDVQFF. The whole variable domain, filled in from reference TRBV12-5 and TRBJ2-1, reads DARVTQTPRHKVTEMGQEVTMRCQPILGHNTVFWYRQTMMQGLELLAYFRNRAPLDDSGMPKDRFSAEMPDATLATLKIQPSEPRDSAVYFCASGSTGEDGDVQFFGPGTRLTVL.

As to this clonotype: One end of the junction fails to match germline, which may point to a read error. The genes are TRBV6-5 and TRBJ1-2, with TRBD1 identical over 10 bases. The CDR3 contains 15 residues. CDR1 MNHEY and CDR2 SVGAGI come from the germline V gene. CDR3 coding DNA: TGTGCCAGCAGTGAATGGGACAGGGGCAACTATGTCTACACCTTC. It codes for CASSEWDRGNYVYTF.

This CDR3 reads CVLLGQGNTEAFF. The DNA for the CDR3 is TGTGTCCTCCTAGGGCAGGGGAACACTGAAGCTTTCTTT. The chain is built from TRBV12-3 or TRBV12-4 and TRBJ1-1; D is possibly TRBD1 (5 bases). The CDR3 has 13 residues.

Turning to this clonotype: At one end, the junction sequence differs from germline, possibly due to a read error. The CDR3 loop is CASSFDRGDSPIHF. The CDR3, as DNA: TGTGCAAGCAGCTTCGACAGGGGTGATTCACCCATCCACTTT. The chain has TRBV9 and TRBJ1-6, with TRBD1 matching 8 bases. The CDR3 totals 14 residues. The germline gives CDR1 SGDLS, CDR2 YYNGEE.

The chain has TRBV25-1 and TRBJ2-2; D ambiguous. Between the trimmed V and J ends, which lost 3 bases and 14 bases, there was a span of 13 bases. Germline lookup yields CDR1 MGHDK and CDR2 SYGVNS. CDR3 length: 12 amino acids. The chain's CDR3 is CASSDSEGSLFF. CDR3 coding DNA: TGTGCCAGCAGTGATTCGGAAGGTTCTCTGTTTTTT.

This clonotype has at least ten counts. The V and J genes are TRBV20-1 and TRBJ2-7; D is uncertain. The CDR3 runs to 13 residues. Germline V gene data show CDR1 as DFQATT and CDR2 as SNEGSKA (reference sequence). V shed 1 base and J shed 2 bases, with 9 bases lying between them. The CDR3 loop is CSARGGTPYEQYF. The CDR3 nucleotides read TGCAGTGCTAGAGGTGGCACCCCCTACGAGCAGTACTTC.

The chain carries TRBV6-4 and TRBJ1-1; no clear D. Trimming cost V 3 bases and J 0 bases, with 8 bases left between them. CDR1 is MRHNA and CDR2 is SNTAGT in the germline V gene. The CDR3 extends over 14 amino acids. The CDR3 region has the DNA TGTGCCAGCAGTGAAAACGGAGTGAACACTGAAGCTTTCTTT. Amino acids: CASSENGVNTEAFF.

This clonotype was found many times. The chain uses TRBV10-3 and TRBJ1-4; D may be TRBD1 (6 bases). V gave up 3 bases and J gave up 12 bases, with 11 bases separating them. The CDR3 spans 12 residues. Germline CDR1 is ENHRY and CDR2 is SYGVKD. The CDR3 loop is CAISDGGGQLFF. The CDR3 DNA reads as TGTGCCATCAGTGATGGAGGGGGACAACTGTTTTTT.